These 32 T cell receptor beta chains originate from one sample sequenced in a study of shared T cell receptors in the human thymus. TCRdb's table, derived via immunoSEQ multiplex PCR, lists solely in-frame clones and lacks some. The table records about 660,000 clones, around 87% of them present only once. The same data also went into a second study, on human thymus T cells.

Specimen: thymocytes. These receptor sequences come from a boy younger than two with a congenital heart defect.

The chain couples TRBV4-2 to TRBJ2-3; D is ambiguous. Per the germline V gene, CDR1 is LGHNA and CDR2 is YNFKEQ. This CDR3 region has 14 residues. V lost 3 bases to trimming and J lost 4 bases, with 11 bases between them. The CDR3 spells CASSQSNLSDTQYF. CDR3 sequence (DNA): TGTGCCAGCAGCCAGTCTAATTTGTCAGATACGCAGTATTTT.

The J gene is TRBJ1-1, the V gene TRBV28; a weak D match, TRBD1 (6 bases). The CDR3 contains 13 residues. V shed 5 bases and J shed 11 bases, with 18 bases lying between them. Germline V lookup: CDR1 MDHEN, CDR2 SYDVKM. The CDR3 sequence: CASSTPGGVGAFF. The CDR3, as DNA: TGTGCCAGCAGTACTCCGGGGGGCGTTGGTGCTTTCTTT.

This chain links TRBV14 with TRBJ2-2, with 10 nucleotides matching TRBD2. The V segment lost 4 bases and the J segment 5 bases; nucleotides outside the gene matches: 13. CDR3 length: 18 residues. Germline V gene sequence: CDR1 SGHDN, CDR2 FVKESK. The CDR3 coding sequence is TGTGCCAGCAGCCCCCCAGGACTAGCGGAAACGAGGACCGGGGAGCTGTTTTTT. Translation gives CASSPPGLAETRTGELFF.

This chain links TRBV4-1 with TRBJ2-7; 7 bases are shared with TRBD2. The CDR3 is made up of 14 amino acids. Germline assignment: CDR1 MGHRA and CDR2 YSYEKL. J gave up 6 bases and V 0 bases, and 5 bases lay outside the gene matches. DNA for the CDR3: TGCGCCAGCAGCCAAGAAGAGCGGGACGGCGAGCAGTACTTC. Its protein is CASSQEERDGEQYF.

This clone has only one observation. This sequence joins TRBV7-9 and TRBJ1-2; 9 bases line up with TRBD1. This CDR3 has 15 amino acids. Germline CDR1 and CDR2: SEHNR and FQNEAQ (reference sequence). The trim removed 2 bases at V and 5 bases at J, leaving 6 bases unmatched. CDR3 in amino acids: CASSLPDRGGYGYTF. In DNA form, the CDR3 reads TGTGCCAGCAGCTTACCGGACAGGGGCGGGTATGGCTACACCTTC.

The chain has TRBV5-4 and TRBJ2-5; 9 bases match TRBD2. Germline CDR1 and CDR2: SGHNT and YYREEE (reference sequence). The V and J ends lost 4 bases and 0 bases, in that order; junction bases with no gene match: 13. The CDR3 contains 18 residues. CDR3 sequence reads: CASSESGVSSGDQETQYF. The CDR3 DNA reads TGTGCCAGCAGCGAGAGCGGGGTATCTAGCGGGGACCAAGAGACCCAGTACTTC.

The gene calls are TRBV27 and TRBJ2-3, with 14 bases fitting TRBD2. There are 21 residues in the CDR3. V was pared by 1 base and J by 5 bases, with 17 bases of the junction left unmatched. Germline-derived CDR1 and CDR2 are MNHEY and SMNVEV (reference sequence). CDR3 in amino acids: CASSLFSPGGLAGDGRDTQYF. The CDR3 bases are TGTGCCAGCAGTTTATTCTCCCCTGGGGGACTAGCGGGAGATGGTAGAGATACGCAGTATTTT.

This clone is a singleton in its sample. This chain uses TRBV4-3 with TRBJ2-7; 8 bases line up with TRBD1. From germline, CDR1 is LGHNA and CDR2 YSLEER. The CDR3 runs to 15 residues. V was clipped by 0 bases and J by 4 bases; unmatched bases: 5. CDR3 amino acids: CASSQDDRGSYEQYF. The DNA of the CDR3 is TGCGCCAGCAGCCAAGATGACAGGGGTTCGTACGAGCAGTACTTC.

The CDR3 region has the DNA TGCAGTGCTGAGGCCTCCTACGAGCAGTACTTC. It encodes CSAEASYEQYF. The chain has TRBV20-1 and TRBJ2-7, with unresolved D. CDR3 length equals 11 residues. Trimming cost V 5 bases and J 0 bases, with 5 bases left between them. Germline CDR1 DFQATT, CDR2 SNEGSKA (reference sequence).

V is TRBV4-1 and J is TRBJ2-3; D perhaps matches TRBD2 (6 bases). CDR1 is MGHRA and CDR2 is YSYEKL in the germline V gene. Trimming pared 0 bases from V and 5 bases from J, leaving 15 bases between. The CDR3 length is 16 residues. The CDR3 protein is CASSQDRRENQDTQYF. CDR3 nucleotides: TGCGCCAGCAGCCAAGATCGGAGGGAGAATCAAGATACGCAGTATTTT.

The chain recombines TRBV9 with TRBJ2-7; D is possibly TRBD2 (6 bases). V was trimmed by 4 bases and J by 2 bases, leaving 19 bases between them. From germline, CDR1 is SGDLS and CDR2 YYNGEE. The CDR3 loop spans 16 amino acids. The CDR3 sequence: CASSSRGYPQPYEQYF. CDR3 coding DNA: TGTGCCAGCAGCTCCCGGGGGTACCCCCAACCCTACGAGCAGTACTTC. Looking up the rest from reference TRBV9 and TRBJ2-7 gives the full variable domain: DSGVTQTPKHLITATGQRVTLRCSPRSGDLSVYWYQQSLDQGLQFLIQYYNGEERAKGNILERFSAQQFPDLHSELNLSSLELGDSALYFCASSSRGYPQPYEQYFGPGTRLTVT.

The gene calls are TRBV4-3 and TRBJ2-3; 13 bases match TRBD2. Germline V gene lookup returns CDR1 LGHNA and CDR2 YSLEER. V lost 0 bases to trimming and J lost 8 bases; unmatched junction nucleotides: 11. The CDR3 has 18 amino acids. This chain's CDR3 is CASSQDSGGLAGAGTQYF. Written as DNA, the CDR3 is TGCGCCAGCAGCCAAGATTCGGGTGGACTAGCGGGAGCGGGTACGCAGTATTTT.

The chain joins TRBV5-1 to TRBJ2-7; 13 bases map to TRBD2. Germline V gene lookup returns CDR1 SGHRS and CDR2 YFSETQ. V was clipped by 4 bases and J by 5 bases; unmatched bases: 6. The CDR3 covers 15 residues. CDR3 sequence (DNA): TGCGCCAGCAGCCATGGGACTAGCGGGACCCACGAGCAGTACTTC. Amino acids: CASSHGTSGTHEQYF.

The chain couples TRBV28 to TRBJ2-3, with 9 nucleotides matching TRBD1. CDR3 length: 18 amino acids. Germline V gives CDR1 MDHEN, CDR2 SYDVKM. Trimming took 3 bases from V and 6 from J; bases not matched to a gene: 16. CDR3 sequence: CASSFFGIGQGIADTQYF. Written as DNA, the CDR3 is TGTGCCAGCAGTTTCTTCGGAATCGGACAGGGGATAGCCGATACGCAGTATTTT.

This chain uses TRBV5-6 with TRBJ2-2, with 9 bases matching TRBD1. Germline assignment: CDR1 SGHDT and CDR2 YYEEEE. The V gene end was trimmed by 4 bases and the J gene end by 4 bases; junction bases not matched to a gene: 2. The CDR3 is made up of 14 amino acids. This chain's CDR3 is CASSPTGGTGELFF. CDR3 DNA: TGTGCCAGCAGCCCGACAGGGGGCACCGGGGAGCTGTTTTTT. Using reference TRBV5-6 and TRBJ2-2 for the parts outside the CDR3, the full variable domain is DAGVTQSPTHLIKTRGQQVTLRCSPKSGHDTVSWYQQALGQGPQFIFQYYEEEERQRGNFPDRFSGHQFPNYSSELNVNALLLGDSALYLCASSPTGGTGELFFGEGSRLTVL.

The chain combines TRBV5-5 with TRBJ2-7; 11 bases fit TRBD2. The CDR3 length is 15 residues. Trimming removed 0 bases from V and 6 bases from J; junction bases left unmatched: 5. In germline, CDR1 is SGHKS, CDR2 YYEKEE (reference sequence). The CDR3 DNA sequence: TGTGCCAGCAGCTTGGTGGGGACTAGCGGCTCCGAGCAGTACTTC. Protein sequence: CASSLVGTSGSEQYF.

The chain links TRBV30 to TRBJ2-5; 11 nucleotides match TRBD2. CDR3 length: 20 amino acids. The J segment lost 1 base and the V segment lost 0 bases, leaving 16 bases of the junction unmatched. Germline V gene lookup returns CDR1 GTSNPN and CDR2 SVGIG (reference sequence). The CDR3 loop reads CAWSVGPRASGRYCQETQYF. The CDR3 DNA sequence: TGTGCCTGGAGTGTAGGCCCCCGTGCTAGCGGGAGGTATTGCCAAGAGACCCAGTACTTC.

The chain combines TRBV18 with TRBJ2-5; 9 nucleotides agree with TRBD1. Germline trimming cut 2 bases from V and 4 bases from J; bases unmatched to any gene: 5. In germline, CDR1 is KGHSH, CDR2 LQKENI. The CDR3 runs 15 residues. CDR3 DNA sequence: TGTGCCAGCTCACCAACAGGGGGCCCCCGAGAGACCCAGTACTTC. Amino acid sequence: CASSPTGGPRETQYF.

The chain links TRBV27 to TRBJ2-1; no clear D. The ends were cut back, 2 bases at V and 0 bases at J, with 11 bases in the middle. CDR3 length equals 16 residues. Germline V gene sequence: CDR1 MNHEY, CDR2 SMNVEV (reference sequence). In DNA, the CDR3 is TGTGCCAGCAGTTTAGGTAGCCCGAGCTCCTACAATGAGCAGTTCTTC. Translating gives CASSLGSPSSYNEQFF.

CDR3 loop: CASSPLGDRRQETQYF. The DNA of the CDR3 is TGCGCCAGCAGCCCTCTGGGGGACAGGAGACAAGAGACCCAGTACTTC. The J gene is TRBJ2-5, the V gene TRBV5-1; 8 bases are shared with TRBD1. CDR3 length: 16 residues. Germline V gene data show CDR1 as SGHRS and CDR2 as YFSETQ. V dropped 4 bases and J dropped 2; count of bases not matched to a gene: 10.

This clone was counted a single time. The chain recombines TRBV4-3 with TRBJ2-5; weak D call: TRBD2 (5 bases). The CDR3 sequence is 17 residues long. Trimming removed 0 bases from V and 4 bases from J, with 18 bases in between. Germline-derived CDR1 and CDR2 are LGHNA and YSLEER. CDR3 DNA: TGCGCCAGCAGCCAAGATCTACCCGGGAACATCGGAGAGACCCAGTACTTC. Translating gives CASSQDLPGNIGETQYF.

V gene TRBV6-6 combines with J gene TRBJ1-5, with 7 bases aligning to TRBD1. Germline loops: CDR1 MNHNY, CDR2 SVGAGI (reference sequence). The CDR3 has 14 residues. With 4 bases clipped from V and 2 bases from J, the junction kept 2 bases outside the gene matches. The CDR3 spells CASSFQGGNQPQHF. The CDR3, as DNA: TGTGCCAGCAGTTTCCAGGGGGGCAATCAGCCCCAGCATTTT.

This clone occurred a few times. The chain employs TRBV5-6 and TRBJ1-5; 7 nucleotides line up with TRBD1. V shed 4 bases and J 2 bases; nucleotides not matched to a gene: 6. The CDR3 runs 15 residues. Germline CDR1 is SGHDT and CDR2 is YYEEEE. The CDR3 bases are TGTGCCAGCAGCACGAGACAGGGTTGCAATCAGCCCCAGCATTTT. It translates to CASSTRQGCNQPQHF. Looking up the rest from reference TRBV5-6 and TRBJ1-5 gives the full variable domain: DAGVTQSPTHLIKTRGQQVTLRCSPKSGHDTVSWYQQALGQGPQFIFQYYEEEERQRGNFPDRFSGHQFPNYSSELNVNALLLGDSALYLCASSTRQGCNQPQHFGDGTRLSIL.

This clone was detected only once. Here the CDR3 reads CAWGPFGRGNIQYF. The DNA of the CDR3 is TGTGCCTGGGGACCCTTCGGGAGGGGAAACATTCAGTACTTC. V usage is TRBV30 and J usage is TRBJ2-4; 8 bases match TRBD2. The CDR3 is made up of 14 amino acids. Germline V lookup: CDR1 GTSNPN, CDR2 SVGIG (reference sequence). With V trimmed by 5 bases and J by 6 bases, 9 bases remained unmatched.

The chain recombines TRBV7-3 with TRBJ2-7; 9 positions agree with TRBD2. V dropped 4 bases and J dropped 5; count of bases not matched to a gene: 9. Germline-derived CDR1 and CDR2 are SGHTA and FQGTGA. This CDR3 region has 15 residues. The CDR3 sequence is CASSSRASGIDEQYF. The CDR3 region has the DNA TGTGCCAGCAGCTCCAGGGCTAGCGGGATTGACGAGCAGTACTTC.

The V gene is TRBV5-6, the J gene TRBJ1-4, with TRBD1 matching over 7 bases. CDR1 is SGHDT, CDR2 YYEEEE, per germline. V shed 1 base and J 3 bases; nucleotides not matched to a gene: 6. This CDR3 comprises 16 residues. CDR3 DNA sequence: TGTGCCAGCAGCTTGAAGGGGGCGCGGGCTAATGAAAAACTGTTTTTT. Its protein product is CASSLKGARANEKLFF.

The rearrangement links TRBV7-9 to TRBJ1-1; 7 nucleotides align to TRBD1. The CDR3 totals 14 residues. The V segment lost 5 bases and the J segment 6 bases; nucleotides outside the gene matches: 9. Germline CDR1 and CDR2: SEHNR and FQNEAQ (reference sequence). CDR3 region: CASSPPRQGAEAFF. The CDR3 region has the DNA TGTGCCAGCAGCCCCCCGCGACAGGGCGCTGAAGCTTTCTTT.

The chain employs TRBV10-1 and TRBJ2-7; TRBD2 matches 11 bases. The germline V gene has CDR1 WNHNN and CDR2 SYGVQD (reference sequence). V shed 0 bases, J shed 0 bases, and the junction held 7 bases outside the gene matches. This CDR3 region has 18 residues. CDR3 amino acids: CASSESGTSGLSSYEQYF. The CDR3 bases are TGCGCCAGCAGTGAGTCGGGGACTAGCGGCCTGAGCTCCTACGAGCAGTACTTC.

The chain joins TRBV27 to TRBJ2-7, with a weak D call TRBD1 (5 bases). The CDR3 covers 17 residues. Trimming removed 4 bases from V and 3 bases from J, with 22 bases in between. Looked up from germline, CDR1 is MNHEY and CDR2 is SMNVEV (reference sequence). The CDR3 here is CASSSNYAEDRHYEQYF. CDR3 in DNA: TGTGCCAGCAGTTCGAACTATGCCGAAGACAGACACTACGAGCAGTACTTC.

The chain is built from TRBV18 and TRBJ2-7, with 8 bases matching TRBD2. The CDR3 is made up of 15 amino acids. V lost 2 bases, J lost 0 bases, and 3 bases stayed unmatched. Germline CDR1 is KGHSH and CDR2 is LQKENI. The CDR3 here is CASSPCGRLSYEQYF. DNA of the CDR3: TGTGCCAGCTCACCATGCGGGAGGCTCTCCTACGAGCAGTACTTC.

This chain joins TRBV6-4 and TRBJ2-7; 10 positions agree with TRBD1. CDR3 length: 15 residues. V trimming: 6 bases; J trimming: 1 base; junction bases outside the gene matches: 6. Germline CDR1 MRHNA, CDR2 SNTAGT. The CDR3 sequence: CASSARDRGSYEQYF. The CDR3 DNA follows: TGTGCCAGCAGCGCCCGGGACAGGGGATCCTACGAGCAGTACTTC.

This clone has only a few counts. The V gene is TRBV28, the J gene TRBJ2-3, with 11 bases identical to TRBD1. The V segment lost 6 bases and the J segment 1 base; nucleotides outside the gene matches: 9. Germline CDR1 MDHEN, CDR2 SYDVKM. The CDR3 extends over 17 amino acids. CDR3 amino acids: CASRSPGQGGGTDTQYF. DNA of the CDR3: TGTGCCAGCAGGTCTCCGGGACAGGGGGGCGGCACAGATACGCAGTATTTT.